This T cell receptor beta chain emerged from a study of blood T cell repertoires in COVID-19. For the study at large: T cells, B-cell-depleted T cells, or PBMCs supplied cDNA or gDNA.

Sequencing used immunoSEQ multiplex PCR; TCRdb keeps in-frame clones, though not all of them. The sample includes some 27,000 clones, roughly 76% seen only once; the top ten take approximately 40%. This clone was seen just once. This CDR3 comprises 16 residues. The V gene lost 1 base and the J gene lost 5 bases, with 19 bases spanning the gap. This TCR derives from a man aged 65 to 85 with acute or convalescent COVID-19. The material sequenced was peripheral blood. The genes are TRBV5-3 and TRBJ2-7; a possible D gene is TRBD2 (5 bases). TRBV5-3 is treated as an ORF (open reading frame) with a function not yet certain. CDR3 coding DNA: TGTGCCAGAAGCTTGAAGGATCGAACTAGGGTCGACGAGCAGTACTTC. Protein product: CARSLKDRTRVDEQYF.